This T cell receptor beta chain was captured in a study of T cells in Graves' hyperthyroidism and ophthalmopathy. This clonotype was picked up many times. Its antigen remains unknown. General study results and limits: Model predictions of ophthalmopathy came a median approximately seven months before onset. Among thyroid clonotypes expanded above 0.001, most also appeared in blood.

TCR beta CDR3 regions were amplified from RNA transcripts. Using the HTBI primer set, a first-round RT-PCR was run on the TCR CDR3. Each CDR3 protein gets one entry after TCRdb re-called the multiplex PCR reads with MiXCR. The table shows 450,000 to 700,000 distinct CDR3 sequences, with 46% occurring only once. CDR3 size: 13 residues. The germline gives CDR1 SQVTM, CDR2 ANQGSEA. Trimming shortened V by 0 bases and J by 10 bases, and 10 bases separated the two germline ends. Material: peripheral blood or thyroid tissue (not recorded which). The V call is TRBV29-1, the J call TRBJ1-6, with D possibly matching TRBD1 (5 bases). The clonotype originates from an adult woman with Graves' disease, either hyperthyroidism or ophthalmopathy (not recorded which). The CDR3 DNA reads TGCAGCGTTGAAGAAGGGAGGGGCTCACCCCTCCACTTT. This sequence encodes CSVEEGRGSPLHF. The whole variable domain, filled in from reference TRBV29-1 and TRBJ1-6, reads SAVISQKPSRDICQRGTSLTIQCQVDSQVTMMFWYRQQPGQSLTLIATANQGSEATYESGFVIDKFPISRPNLTFSTLTVSNMSPEDSSIYLCSVEEGRGSPLHFGNGTRLTVT.